The T cell receptor (beta chain) described here comes from a study of blood T cell repertoires in COVID-19. Assay: immunoSEQ multiplex PCR; the TCRdb copy retains only in-frame clones and omits some. Of approximately 45,000 clones in the sample, approximately 70% were seen once. The CDR3 is made up of 17 amino acids. Germline CDR1 and CDR2: MDHEN and SYDVKM. Trimming cost V 6 bases and J 6 bases; bases outside gene matches: 20. The sequenced material came from peripheral blood. This chain connects TRBV28 to TRBJ2-7, with 7 bases lining up with TRBD2. This receptor was identified in a man older than 75 with acute or convalescent COVID-19. DNA of the CDR3: TGTGCCAGCAGGACTGAGAATGCTGGGAGGGGCCTCGCCGAGCAGTACTTC. This codes for CASRTENAGRGLAEQYF.